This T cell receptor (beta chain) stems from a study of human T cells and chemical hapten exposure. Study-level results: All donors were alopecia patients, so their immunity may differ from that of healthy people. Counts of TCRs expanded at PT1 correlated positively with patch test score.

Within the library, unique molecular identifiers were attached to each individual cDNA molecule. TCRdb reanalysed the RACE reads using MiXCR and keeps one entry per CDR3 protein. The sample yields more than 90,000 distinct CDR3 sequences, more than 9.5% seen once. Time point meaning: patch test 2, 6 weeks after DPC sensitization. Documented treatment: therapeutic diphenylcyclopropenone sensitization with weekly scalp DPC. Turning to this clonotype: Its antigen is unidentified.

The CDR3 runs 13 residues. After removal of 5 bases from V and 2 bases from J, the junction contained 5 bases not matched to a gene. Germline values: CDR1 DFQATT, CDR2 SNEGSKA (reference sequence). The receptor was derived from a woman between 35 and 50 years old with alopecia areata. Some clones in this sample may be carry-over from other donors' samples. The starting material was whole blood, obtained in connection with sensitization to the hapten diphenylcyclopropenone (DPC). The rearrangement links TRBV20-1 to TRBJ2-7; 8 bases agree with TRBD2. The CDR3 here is CSASSGGTYEQYF. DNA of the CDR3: TGCAGTGCTTCAAGCGGGGGAACCTACGAGCAGTACTTC.